This T cell receptor (beta chain) was obtained from a study of blood T cell repertoires in COVID-19. Germline CDR1 reads SGHTA; CDR2 reads FQGTGA. The CDR3 runs 15 residues. Trimming removed 1 base at V and 3 bases at J, with 12 bases between. Generated by immunoSEQ multiplex PCR, the TCRdb table keeps only in-frame clones and is missing some. The sample holds fewer than 200,000 clones, about 85% seen once. Material: peripheral blood. The chain links TRBV7-3 to TRBJ1-1, with D perhaps matching TRBD1 (6 bases). The source of this sequence is a woman between 50 and 59 years old with COVID-19, enrolled during active disease. The CDR3 region has the DNA TGTGCCAGCAGCTTAAGGGCAGGGGTGGACACTGAAGCTTTCTTT. This gives the protein CASSLRAGVDTEAFF.